Following are 16 T cell receptor beta chains from one sample sequenced in a study of T cell changes during pregnancy in multiple sclerosis. Profiling relied on immunoSEQ multiplex PCR, and the TCRdb table lists in-frame clones only, not all of them. The repertoire holds about 13,000 clones, 90% seen once, with 9.5% to 15% in the top ten. The sample consisted of CD8+ T cells from peripheral blood mononuclear cells, taken after pregnancy. These receptors all stem from a female donor in good health, enrolled as a control in a pregnancy study.

The chain uses TRBV5-5 and TRBJ2-2, with TRBD1 matching 9 bases. Trimming cost V 0 bases and J 4 bases; bases outside gene matches: 4. This CDR3 spans 16 amino acids. CDR1 and CDR2 from the germline V gene are SGHKS and YYEKEE (reference sequence). For the CDR3, the DNA is TGTGCCAGCAGCTTGGCACAGGGGGCGGGCACCGGGGAGCTGTTTTTT. Translation gives CASSLAQGAGTGELFF.

In DNA form, the CDR3 reads TGTGCCAGCAGCCCCGGACTCAGCGGTGAGACCCAGTACTTC. Protein: CASSPGLSGETQYF. This chain uses TRBV11-2 with TRBJ2-5, with D possibly TRBD2 on 5 matching bases. Germline values: CDR1 SGHAT, CDR2 FQNNGV. This CDR3 region has 14 residues. V was cut by 5 bases and J by 5 bases, with 15 bases left in between.

The rearrangement joins TRBV28 to TRBJ2-5; 8 bases match TRBD2. CDR1 is MDHEN, CDR2 SYDVKM, per germline. The CDR3 covers 15 residues. Germline trimming cut 2 bases from V and 5 bases from J; bases unmatched to any gene: 7. The CDR3: CASSLMRGAGETQYF. CDR3 coding DNA: TGTGCCAGCAGTTTAATGCGGGGGGCGGGGGAGACCCAGTACTTC.

J is TRBJ2-1 and V is TRBV9; 7 bases agree with TRBD2. The CDR3 has 14 residues. Per the germline V gene, CDR1 is SGDLS and CDR2 is YYNGEE. The junction had 4 bases not matched to a gene; V was cut back by 3 bases and J by 4 bases. CDR3 amino acids: CASSDPAGYNEQFF. The CDR3, as DNA: TGTGCCAGCAGCGATCCAGCGGGGTACAATGAGCAGTTCTTC.

This chain connects TRBV19 to TRBJ1-5; tentatively, D is TRBD1 (6 bases). Per the germline V gene, CDR1 is LNHDA and CDR2 is SQIVND (reference sequence). The CDR3 sequence is 15 residues long. V was cut by 5 bases and J by 1 base, with 12 bases left in between. In nucleotides, the CDR3 is TGTGCCAGTAGTCTAGGGGGGACAAGCAATCAGCCCCAGCATTTT. It yields the protein CASSLGGTSNQPQHF.

The chain joins TRBV15 to TRBJ2-7; 10 nucleotides match TRBD2. CDR3 length equals 15 residues. Trimming took 1 base from V and 2 from J; bases not matched to a gene: 2. From germline, CDR1 is LNHNV and CDR2 YYDKDF (reference sequence). Written as DNA, the CDR3 is TGTGCCACCAGCAGAGGGCTAGCGGGGGCCTACGAGCAGTACTTC. Amino acids: CATSRGLAGAYEQYF.

The chain couples TRBV13 to TRBJ2-1; 7 bases line up with TRBD2. The V and J ends lost 7 bases and 2 bases, in that order; junction bases with no gene match: 11. Germline V gives CDR1 PRHDT, CDR2 FYEKMQ (reference sequence). The CDR3 spans 16 residues. The CDR3: CASNIRGDLPYNEQFF. The DNA of the CDR3 is TGTGCCAGCAACATCCGGGGGGACCTCCCCTACAATGAGCAGTTCTTC.

CDR3 sequence (DNA): TGTGCCAGCAGCCAGACGGTACGGAGGGAGACCCAGTACTTC. This translates into CASSQTVRRETQYF. This chain links TRBV7-9 with TRBJ2-5; weak D call: TRBD2 (5 bases). The CDR3 loop spans 14 amino acids. Trimming took 5 bases from V and 5 from J, leaving 15 bases between them. In germline, CDR1 is SEHNR, CDR2 FQNEAQ (reference sequence).

The chain is built from TRBV27 and TRBJ2-7; 7 nucleotides agree with TRBD1. V was clipped by 3 bases and J by 0 bases; unmatched bases: 2. This CDR3 contains 14 residues. Germline V gives CDR1 MNHEY, CDR2 SMNVEV (reference sequence). The chain's CDR3 is CASSLDRSSYEQYF. The CDR3 coding sequence is TGTGCCAGCAGTTTGGACAGGAGCTCCTACGAGCAGTACTTC.

The chain combines TRBV30 with TRBJ2-7, with D possibly TRBD2 on 5 matching bases. CDR3 size: 12 residues. Trimming left V 5 bases short and J 3 bases short, with 11 bases between. From germline, CDR1 is GTSNPN and CDR2 SVGIG (reference sequence). Here the CDR3 DNA reads TGTGCCTGGGCCCGGGAAGTCTACGAGCAGTACTTC. Translating gives CAWAREVYEQYF.

The gene calls are TRBV6-4 and TRBJ2-1, with TRBD2 as a possible D gene (5 bases). CDR1 and CDR2 (germline): MRHNA, SNTAGT. Trimming cost V 2 bases and J 3 bases, with 11 bases left between them. The CDR3 loop spans 15 amino acids. The CDR3 loop reads CASSDGGGDYNEQFF. CDR3 coding DNA: TGTGCCAGCAGTGACGGAGGTGGGGACTACAATGAGCAGTTCTTC.

The chain employs TRBV11-2 and TRBJ2-2, with D perhaps TRBD2 (6 bases). The CDR3 is made up of 18 amino acids. Deletions cut 4 bases from V and 4 bases from J, with 22 bases between. Germline V gene data show CDR1 as SGHAT and CDR2 as FQNNGV. In DNA form, the CDR3 reads TGTGCCAGCAGCTCCCCCCGGCCGGAGGGGTTGAGCACCGGGGAGCTGTTTTTT. Translated: CASSSPRPEGLSTGELFF. Combining the CDR3 with reference TRBV11-2 and TRBJ2-2 gives the whole variable domain EAGVAQSPRYKIIEKRQSVAFWCNPISGHATLYWYQQILGQGPKLLIQFQNNGVVDDSQLPKDRFSAERLKGVDSTLKIQPAKLEDSAVYLCASSSPRPEGLSTGELFFGEGSRLTVL.

The rearrangement uses TRBV11-2 and TRBJ1-1; TRBD1 matches 8 bases. With 6 bases clipped from V and 7 bases from J, the junction kept 4 bases outside the gene matches. The CDR3 has 12 amino acids. The V gene's germline CDR1 is SGHAT and CDR2 FQNNGV. The CDR3 reads CASSSGGLEAFF. The CDR3 DNA is TGTGCCAGCAGTTCAGGGGGCCTTGAAGCTTTCTTT.

DNA of the CDR3: TGTGCCTGGAGGGGGACCGGGACAGGGGAATCTTGGTGGGGCTACACCTTC. It yields the protein CAWRGTGTGESWWGYTF. This rearrangement joins TRBV30 to TRBJ1-2; 10 bases align to TRBD1. This CDR3 has 17 amino acids. V lost 3 bases, J lost 8 bases, and 18 bases stayed unmatched. Germline V gene data show CDR1 as GTSNPN and CDR2 as SVGIG (reference sequence).

The gene calls are TRBV5-8 and TRBJ1-1, with a weak D call TRBD1 (6 bases). The CDR3 sequence is 16 residues long. V lost 5 bases to trimming and J lost 0 bases, with 17 bases between them. Germline values: CDR1 SGHTS, CDR2 YDEGEE. The CDR3 DNA sequence: TGTGCCAGCAGATCTCGGGACACCATTCTGAACACTGAAGCTTTCTTT. Protein product: CASRSRDTILNTEAFF.

The CDR3 protein is CASSSPGHEQYF. The CDR3 DNA reads TGTGCCAGCAGCTCCCCAGGCCACGAGCAGTACTTC. The chain employs TRBV7-2 and TRBJ2-7; D is unclear. This CDR3 contains 12 residues. Trimming left V 4 bases short and J 5 bases short, with 9 bases between. CDR1 SGHTA and CDR2 FQGNSA come from the germline V gene.